This T cell receptor beta chain was found in a study of identical twins. About this clonotype itself: Its antigen is not known. One junction end disagrees with the germline gene, perhaps due to a read error.

Whole-study results and caveats: Memory repertoires showed no such pattern, whereas abundant cord blood beta clonotypes carried fewer insertions.

Carrying unique molecular identifiers, the cDNA also gained a universal primer site through template switching. MiXCR, run by TCRdb on the 5' RACE reads, gives a single entry per CDR3 protein. Of around 1.7 million distinct CDR3 sequences in the sample, under 35% are singletons; the top ten hold around 0.25%. The length of the CDR3 is 15 residues. The material sequenced was cord blood. The genes are TRBV12-3 or TRBV12-4 and TRBJ2-3; 7 positions agree with TRBD2. This clonotype was sampled from a newborn girl in good health. CDR3 loop: CASILAGGITDMQYF. DNA for the CDR3: TGTGCCAGCATCCTCGCCGGGGGGATCACAGATATGCAGTATTTT.